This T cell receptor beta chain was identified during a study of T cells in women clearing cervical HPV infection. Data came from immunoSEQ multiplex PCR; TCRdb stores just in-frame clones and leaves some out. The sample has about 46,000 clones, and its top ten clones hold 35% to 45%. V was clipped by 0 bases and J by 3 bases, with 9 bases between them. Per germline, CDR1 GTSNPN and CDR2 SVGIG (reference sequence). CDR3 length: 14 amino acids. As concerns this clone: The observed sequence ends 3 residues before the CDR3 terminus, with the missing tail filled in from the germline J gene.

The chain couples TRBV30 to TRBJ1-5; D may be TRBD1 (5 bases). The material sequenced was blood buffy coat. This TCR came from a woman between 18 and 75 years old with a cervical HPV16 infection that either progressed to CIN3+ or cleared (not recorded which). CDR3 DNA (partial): TGTGCCTGGAGTGTAGACAGTAACAATCAGCCC. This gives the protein CAWSVDSNNQP. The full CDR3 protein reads CAWSVDSNNQPQHF.